This T cell receptor beta chain was profiled in a study of blood T cell repertoires in COVID-19. Looking at the study overall: Both acute and convalescent COVID-19 samples were obtained from the United States, Italy and Spain. Sample material is recorded as cDNA or gDNA derived from T cells, B-cell-depleted T cells, or PBMCs.

This CDR3 spans 15 amino acids. Germline loops: CDR1 SGHRS, CDR2 YFSETQ. The V and J ends lost 3 bases and 7 bases, in that order; junction bases with no gene match: 9. Authors' methods: The assay estimated nucleated cells by amplifying reference gene primers. Generated by immunoSEQ multiplex PCR, the TCRdb table keeps only in-frame clones and is missing some. That table is the source of V, J and clone size, and D and trimming were worked out from the DNA. The data show some 260,000 clones, about 80% seen once. The chain joins TRBV5-1 to TRBJ1-5; 8 bases are shared with TRBD1. This TCR was recovered from an elderly woman with active or convalescent COVID-19. Sequenced: peripheral blood. The CDR3 loop reads CASSSTTGVGQPQHF. DNA for the CDR3: TGCGCCAGCAGCTCAACGACAGGGGTCGGACAGCCCCAGCATTTT.